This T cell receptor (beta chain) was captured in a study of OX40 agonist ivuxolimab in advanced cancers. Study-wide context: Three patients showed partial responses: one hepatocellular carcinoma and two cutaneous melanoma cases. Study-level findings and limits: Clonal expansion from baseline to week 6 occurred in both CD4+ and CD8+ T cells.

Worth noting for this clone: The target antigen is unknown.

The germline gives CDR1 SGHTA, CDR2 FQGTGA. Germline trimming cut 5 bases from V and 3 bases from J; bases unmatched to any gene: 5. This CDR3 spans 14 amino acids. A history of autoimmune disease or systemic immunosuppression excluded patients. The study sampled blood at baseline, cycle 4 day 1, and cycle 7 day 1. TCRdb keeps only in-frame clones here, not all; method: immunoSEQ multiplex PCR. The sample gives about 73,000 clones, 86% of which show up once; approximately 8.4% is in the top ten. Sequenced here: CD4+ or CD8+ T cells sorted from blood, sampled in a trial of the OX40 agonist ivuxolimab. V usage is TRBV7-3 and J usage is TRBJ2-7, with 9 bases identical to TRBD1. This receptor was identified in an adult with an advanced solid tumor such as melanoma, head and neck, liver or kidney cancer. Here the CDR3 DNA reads TGTGCCAGCAGCCGTGGACAGGGGTACTACGAGCAGTACTTC. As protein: CASSRGQGYYEQYF.